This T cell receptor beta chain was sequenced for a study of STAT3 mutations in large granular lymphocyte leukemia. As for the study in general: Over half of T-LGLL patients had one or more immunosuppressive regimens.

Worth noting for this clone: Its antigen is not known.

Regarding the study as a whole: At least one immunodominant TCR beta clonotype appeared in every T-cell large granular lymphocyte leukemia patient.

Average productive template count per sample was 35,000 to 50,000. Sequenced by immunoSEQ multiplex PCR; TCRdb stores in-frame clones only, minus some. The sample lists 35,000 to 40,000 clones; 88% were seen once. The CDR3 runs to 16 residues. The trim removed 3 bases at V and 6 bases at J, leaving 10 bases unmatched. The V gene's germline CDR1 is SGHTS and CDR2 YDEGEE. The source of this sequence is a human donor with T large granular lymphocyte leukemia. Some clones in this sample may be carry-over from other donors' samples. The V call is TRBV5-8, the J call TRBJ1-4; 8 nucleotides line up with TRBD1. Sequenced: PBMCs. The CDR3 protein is CASSSGWTGTYEKLFF. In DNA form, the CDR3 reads TGTGCCAGCAGCTCGGGCTGGACAGGGACATATGAAAAACTGTTTTTT.